This paragraph reports one TCR beta chain. Its antigen is unidentified. The data stem from a study of follicular helper T cells after annual influenza vaccination. For the study at large: Some donors were sampled over the 2013-2014, 2014-2015 and 2015-2016 vaccinations.

The time point here: 2015-2016 season, pre-vaccination. General study results and limits: ICOS-CD38- cTfh most often held earlier Day 7 ICOS+CD38+ clones.

Data came from immunoSEQ multiplex PCR; TCRdb stores just in-frame clones and leaves some out. This sample has around 720 clones, with 70% to 90% found just once. This CDR3 comprises 16 residues. The germline V gene has CDR1 MNHNY and CDR2 SVGAGI (reference sequence). V was pared by 5 bases and J by 3 bases, with 7 bases of the junction left unmatched. J is TRBJ2-1 and V is TRBV6-6; 10 positions match TRBD2. The material was CXCR5+ CD38- circulating T follicular helper cells from blood, obtained on the day of influenza vaccination. Documented subset: circulating Tfh, non-naive CD4+CXCR5+PD-1+ (ICOS+CD38+ or ICOS-CD38-). The TCR was taken from an adult who received the influenza vaccine. This CDR3 reads CASSLRLAGDYNEQFF. The CDR3 nucleotides read TGTGCCAGCAGTCTGAGACTAGCGGGCGACTACAATGAGCAGTTCTTC.